This T cell receptor (beta chain) originates from a study of T cells in Graves' hyperthyroidism and ophthalmopathy. The CDR3 runs to 15 residues. Germline lookup yields CDR1 MNHNS and CDR2 SASEGT. V was pared by 6 bases and J by 1 base, with 7 bases of the junction left unmatched. TCR beta CDR3 region amplification was performed from RNA transcripts. The TCR CDR3 was amplified in a first-round RT-PCR using the HTBI primer set. TCRdb processed the multiplex PCR reads anew with MiXCR; each CDR3 protein has one entry. The table records hundreds of thousands of distinct CDR3 sequences, 16% of them present only once.

J is TRBJ2-3 and V is TRBV6-1, with 7 nucleotides matching TRBD1. The sequenced material came from blood. The clonotype was recovered from a woman between 18 and 29 years old with Graves' hyperthyroidism. This chain's CDR3 is CASRQQGRGTDTQYF. CDR3 nucleotides: TGTGCCAGCAGGCAACAGGGGCGGGGCACAGATACGCAGTATTTT.